These T cell receptor beta chains were read from a single sample in a study of blood T cell repertoires in COVID-19. Assay: immunoSEQ multiplex PCR; the TCRdb copy retains only in-frame clones and omits some. The sample contains about 200,000 clones, around 83% of which appear only once. Sequencing used peripheral blood. Receptors were obtained from an older woman with COVID-19, enrolled during active disease. CDR3s include the opening cysteine and the closing phenylalanine or tryptophan. Fields, in order: CDR3 length, V gene, J gene, clone size, D gene, CDR3 DNA, CDR3 protein. D genes are given only for firm matches. Expanded clones are given a class, and other clones once, few, many or no size at all.

15	TRBV7-2	TRBJ1-5	few	-	TGTGCCAGCAGCTTAACGCGGGGGTACAATCAGCCCCAGCATTTT	CASSLTRGYNQPQHF
16	TRBV28	TRBJ1-3	-	-	TGTGCCAGCAGTTCCCCGGGTAGCGGGGCTGGAAACACCATATATTTT	CASSSPGSGAGNTIYF
12	TRBV3-1/TRBV3-2	TRBJ2-1	-	-	TGTGCCAGCAGCCAACGCCTTACTGCACCGTTCTTC	CASSQRLTAPFF
13	TRBV28	TRBJ2-5	-	TRBD1	TGTGCCAGCAGGTGGACAGGGGTGGGGCATCAGTACTTC	CASRWTGVGHQYF
14	TRBV28	TRBJ2-7	-	TRBD2	TGTGCCAGCAGCCCGGGACTAAGGGCCTACGAGCAGTACTTC	CASSPGLRAYEQYF
16	TRBV6-2/TRBV6-3	TRBJ2-7	few	-	TGTGCCAGCAGTTATCACAGGGAAAAGGGGACCTACGAGCAGTACTTC	CASSYHREKGTYEQYF
15	TRBV27	TRBJ2-5	-	TRBD1	TGTGCCAGCAGTTTCCGCCTGACAGGGGTAGAGACCCAGTACTTC	CASSFRLTGVETQYF
15	TRBV4-1	TRBJ1-1	-	-	TGCGCCAGCAGTCGTGCGGGGGTGGGGCACACTGAAGCTTTCTTT	CASSRAGVGHTEAFF
15	TRBV7-9	TRBJ1-1	-	-	TGTGCCAGCAGCTTGCAAAACATACAAAACACTGAAGCTTTCTTT	CASSLQNIQNTEAFF
19	TRBV5-1	TRBJ2-1	-	TRBD2	TGCGCCAGCAGCCGATCCGGGACTAGCGGTGAGGGCTCCTACAATGAGCAGTTCTTC	CASSRSGTSGEGSYNEQFF
15	TRBV7-9	TRBJ2-1	-	TRBD2	TGTGCCAGCAGCCGACTAGCGGGAGGGGACAATGAGCAGTTCTTC	CASSRLAGGDNEQFF
13	TRBV7-2	TRBJ2-2	-	-	TGTGCCAGCAGCCCATCAATCCCCCAGGTGCTGTTTTTT	CASSPSIPQVLFF
18	TRBV7-6	TRBJ2-7	few	TRBD2	TGTGCCAGCAGCTTAGCGCTTACCACTAGCGGAGCCTCCTACGAGCAGTACTTC	CASSLALTTSGASYEQYF
15	TRBV5-1	TRBJ2-2	-	-	TGCGCCAGCAGCTTGCTAGGCTCGAACACCGGGGAGCTGTTTTTT	CASSLLGSNTGELFF
18	TRBV4-1	TRBJ2-3	-	TRBD2	TGCGCCAGCAGCCAAGACGTTCCTGCGGGAGGCCCAGCAGATACGCAGTATTTT	CASSQDVPAGGPADTQYF
13	TRBV7-2	TRBJ2-2	once	-	TGTGCCAGCAGCCCGCGACTCACCGGGGAGCTGTTTTTT	CASSPRLTGELFF
18	TRBV6-2/TRBV6-3	TRBJ1-5	-	TRBD1	TGTGCCAGCAGTTACTCGAGGACAGGGAAGGGTAGCGATCGGCCCCAGCATTTT	CASSYSRTGKGSDRPQHF
16	TRBV7-8	TRBJ2-7	-	-	TGTGCCAGCAGCTTAAGGGGCGGGACAGTTTCCTACGAGCAGTACTTC	CASSLRGGTVSYEQYF
18	TRBV2	TRBJ1-4	-	-	TGTGCCAGCAAGAACCGGGACATTCTACTTGCAACTAATGAAAAACTGTTTTTT	CASKNRDILLATNEKLFF
15	TRBV7-9	TRBJ1-1	-	-	TGTGCCAGCAGCTCATCGACATTGTCTTTCACTGAAGCTTTCTTT	CASSSSTLSFTEAFF
16	TRBV5-1	TRBJ2-6	-	-	TGCGCCAGCAGCTTGGCTACAGGGTCTAGGGCCAACGTCCTGACTTTC	CASSLATGSRANVLTF
16	TRBV30	TRBJ1-3	-	-	TGTGCCTGGAGTGTACAGGGCCACAACTCTGGAAACACCATATATTTT	CAWSVQGHNSGNTIYF
18	TRBV2	TRBJ2-1	-	-	TGTGCCAGCAGTGTACTGGAAGGTACAGGTTTACCCAACAATGAGCAGTTCTTC	CASSVLEGTGLPNNEQFF
13	TRBV5-1	TRBJ1-1	few	TRBD1	TGCGCCAGCAGCGTGGGACAGGACACTGAAGCTTTCTTT	CASSVGQDTEAFF
14	TRBV2	TRBJ2-7	-	TRBD2	TGTGCCAGCAGCTTCGGGACTAGCGGTTACGAGCAGTACTTC	CASSFGTSGYEQYF
13	TRBV30	TRBJ1-1	-	-	TGTGCCTGGAGTAGACACACCAACACTGAAGCTTTCTTT	CAWSRHTNTEAFF
14	TRBV11-2	TRBJ2-5	-	-	TGTGCCAGCAGCCTCGGGACTTTCCAAGAGACCCAGTACTTC	CASSLGTFQETQYF
15	TRBV7-2	TRBJ2-3	-	-	TGTGCCAGCAGCTTATTGACTCTTGGCACAGATACGCAGTATTTT	CASSLLTLGTDTQYF
13	TRBV18	TRBJ2-5	-	-	TGTGCCAGCTCACCGGCTAGCGACGGGACCCAGTACTTC	CASSPASDGTQYF
19	TRBV7-2	TRBJ2-1	once	TRBD2	TGTGCCAGCAGCTCACGCGGGCTAGCGGGAGTTCTAGGAGGCAATGAGCAGTTCTTC	CASSSRGLAGVLGGNEQFF